A single sample gave rise to the 3 T cell receptor beta chains below, sequenced in a study of Ad26.COV2.S vaccination and SARS-CoV-2 variants. This table comes from immunoSEQ multiplex PCR, and its TCRdb copy is limited to in-frame clones, with some not included. The sample shows about 320,000 clones, roughly 90% of them seen only once. Indicated treatment: about 20 received Ad26.COV2.S at low or high dose, single or two shots; roughly five received placebo; per-sample allocation not given. Day 63 following the first vaccine or placebo injection was when the samples were taken. The sample consisted of peripheral blood, taken in a trial of Ad26.COV2.S vaccine versus placebo. The receptors originated from a person aged 18-60 years who received the Ad26.COV2.S COVID-19 vaccine or a placebo.

This chain links TRBV24-1 with TRBJ2-3; D unclear. In germline, CDR1 is KGHDR, CDR2 SFDVKD. V dropped 6 bases and J dropped 0 bases, with 3 bases sitting between them. The CDR3 totals 12 residues. The CDR3 here is CATSTSTDTQYF. Here the CDR3 DNA reads TGTGCCACCAGTACTAGCACAGATACGCAGTATTTT.

This chain links TRBV29-1 with TRBJ2-1, with 8 bases that match TRBD2. This CDR3 region has 14 residues. J gave up 7 bases and V 4 bases, and 9 bases lay outside the gene matches. The germline V gene has CDR1 SQVTM and CDR2 ANQGSEA. CDR3 DNA sequence: TGCAGCGTTGTACCAGCGGGAGTCGAGAATGAGCAGTTCTTC. It specifies CSVVPAGVENEQFF.

The V gene is TRBV4-3, the J gene TRBJ2-2, with unresolved D. Per germline, CDR1 LGHNA and CDR2 YSLEER. The CDR3 runs 18 residues. Trimming pared 0 bases from V and 0 bases from J, leaving 14 bases between. The CDR3 region has the DNA TGCGCCAGCAGCCAAGATAGGAGTTTGGCCGCGAACACCGGGGAGCTGTTTTTT. Its protein product is CASSQDRSLAANTGELFF.